This record looks at one TCR beta chain sequence and its context. TCRdb reprocessed the 5' RACE reads via MiXCR and lists one record per CDR3 protein. The table records roughly 160,000 distinct CDR3 sequences, under 15% of them present only once. The CDR3 has 16 amino acids. Germline V lookup: CDR1 MNHEY, CDR2 SVGAGI. The J segment lost 5 bases and the V segment lost 8 bases, leaving 16 bases of the junction unmatched. This sample is part of a study of T-cell memory formation after mild COVID-19. The chain carries TRBV6-5 and TRBJ2-3, with 7 bases matching TRBD2. The sequenced sample consisted of PBMCs or a T cell subset sorted from them (not recorded which). The clonotype comes from a man younger than 35 who had mild COVID-19 (a few samples of this study predate the infection). Cell type and time point are not known. The CDR3 sequence is CASLRSAGVLQDTQYF. The CDR3 DNA follows: TGTGCCAGCTTACGGAGTGCGGGGGTCCTGCAAGATACGCAGTATTTT.